The rows below give T cell receptor beta chains drawn from one sample of a study of cytomegalovirus exposure and HLA in healthy donors. Assay: immunoSEQ multiplex PCR; the TCRdb copy retains only in-frame clones and omits some. The sample records more than 150,000 clones, more than 75% being singletons. The sample comprised PBMCs. Every receptor here comes from a woman aged 18-35 years in good health and CMV-seronegative. Both conserved end residues are part of each CDR3. Each record gives: clone size, D gene, J gene, V gene, CDR3 DNA, CDR3 protein. A D gene is named only where the DNA matches it firmly. Clone size is shown for a subset of rows, as once, few, many or a class of expanded clone.

-,-,TRBJ2-2,TRBV19,TGTGCCAGTAGTGAGTGGGAGACCGGGGAGCTGTTTTTT,CASSEWETGELFF
-,-,TRBJ1-2,TRBV6-1,TGTGCCAGCACTGACGCAAGCTTTAACTATGGCTACACCTTC,CASTDASFNYGYTF
-,TRBD2,TRBJ2-7,TRBV15,TGTGCCACCAGCAGAGGGGGGGGACTAGCAGATTACGAGCAGTACTTC,CATSRGGGLADYEQYF
-,TRBD2,TRBJ2-3,TRBV18,TGTGCCAGCTCCCGACCGGGACTAGCGGGGGGCACAGATACGCAGTATTTT,CASSRPGLAGGTDTQYF
-,-,TRBJ2-3,TRBV29-1,TGCAGCGTTGAGACAGGAGCTTATACGCAGTATTTT,CSVETGAYTQYF
-,TRBD2,TRBJ2-3,TRBV11-2,TGTGCCAGCAGCTTACGAGCGGGGGGCCGGGTTTGGGCAGATACGCAGTATTTT,CASSLRAGGRVWADTQYF
-,-,TRBJ2-3,TRBV5-1,TGCGCCAGCAGCACCACCCGAGGAGGACCAGATACGCAGTATTTT,CASSTTRGGPDTQYF
-,-,TRBJ2-7,TRBV7-9,TGTGCCAGCAGGAAAGACAGCTCCTACGAGCAGTACTTC,CASRKDSSYEQYF
-,-,TRBJ1-1,TRBV7-8,TGTGCCAGCAGCGTAAAACTAAACACTGAAGCTTTCTTT,CASSVKLNTEAFF
-,TRBD1,TRBJ2-5,TRBV5-1,TGCGCCAGCAGCTTGGAACAGGGGGCAGGAGAGACCCAGTACTTC,CASSLEQGAGETQYF
once,-,TRBJ2-2,TRBV5-1,TGCGCCAGCAGCTTACTAGACACCGGGGAGCTGTTTTTT,CASSLLDTGELFF
-,-,TRBJ2-1,TRBV6-5,TGTGCCAGCAGTCCCTCCCGAGAGGCGCAGTTCTTC,CASSPSREAQFF
-,TRBD2,TRBJ2-7,TRBV28,TGTGCCAGCAGTACCGGACTAGGGACCTACGAGCAGTACTTC,CASSTGLGTYEQYF
-,TRBD1,TRBJ1-5,TRBV18,TGTGCCAGCTCATCCGGACAGGGGCGAGGACAGCCCCAGCATTTT,CASSSGQGRGQPQHF
-,TRBD1,TRBJ1-2,TRBV19,TGTGCCAGTAGTGGGGGACAGGAGTTTAACTATGGCTACACCTTC,CASSGGQEFNYGYTF
-,-,TRBJ2-3,TRBV5-4,TGTGCCAGCAGTCAGGGCGGTACAGATACGCAGTATTTT,CASSQGGTDTQYF
-,TRBD2,TRBJ2-3,TRBV19,TGTGCCAGTAGTTGGATTAGCGGGGGTGCAGATACGCAGTATTTT,CASSWISGGADTQYF
-,TRBD1,TRBJ2-7,TRBV19,TGTGCCAGCCAGACCGGGACAGGGCCCTACGAGCAGTACTTC,CASQTGTGPYEQYF
-,-,TRBJ1-6,TRBV5-5,TGTGCCAGCAGCTTGGCCGGGGGGCGGATCTATAATTCACCCCTCCACTTT,CASSLAGGRIYNSPLHF
-,TRBD2,TRBJ2-3,TRBV28,TGTGCCAGCAGTTGGCCGGGACTAGCGGGGGACTACTCTAGCACAGATACGCAGTATTTT,CASSWPGLAGDYSSTDTQYF
-,-,TRBJ1-5,TRBV9,TGTGCCAGCAGCGCCTACAGGGACGAACAGCCCCAGCATTTT,CASSAYRDEQPQHF
-,-,TRBJ1-2,TRBV19,TGTGCCAGTAGTATAGAAGGAGGGAACTATGGCTACACCTTC,CASSIEGGNYGYTF
few,TRBD2,TRBJ2-5,TRBV6-1,TGTGCCACCGGGACTACATCAGAGACCCAGTACTTC,CATGTTSETQYF
-,TRBD2,TRBJ2-1,TRBV5-6,TGTGCCAGCAGCTCCAGCCCTAGCGGGGCTAACAATGAGCAGTTCTTC,CASSSSPSGANNEQFF
-,TRBD1,TRBJ2-7,TRBV5-8,TGTGCCAGGACGGTGGACAGGGACCGTTACGAGCAGTACTTC,CARTVDRDRYEQYF
-,-,TRBJ2-1,TRBV29-1,TGCAGCGTTGAGAGAGCGGATGAGCAGTTCTTC,CSVERADEQFF
-,TRBD1,TRBJ1-2,TRBV28,TGTGCCAGCATTCCGGACCCCGGTGACAGGGGTTGGGGGGGCTACACCTTC,CASIPDPGDRGWGGYTF
-,TRBD2,TRBJ2-6,TRBV5-1,TGCGCCAGCAGCCCTTGGACTAGCTCTCTAATCCCTGGGGCCAACGTCCTGACTTTC,CASSPWTSSLIPGANVLTF
-,-,TRBJ1-2,TRBV5-6,TGTGCCAGCAGCCCCAGGGGTCCATATGGCTACACCTTC,CASSPRGPYGYTF
-,-,TRBJ2-7,TRBV4-1,TGCGCCAGCAGCCAAGATAGGGGGACACTTACCTACGAGCAGTACTTC,CASSQDRGTLTYEQYF
-,TRBD2,TRBJ2-1,TRBV28,TGTGCCAGCAGTCCCCTACGGGGGGGATACAATGAGCAGTTCTTC,CASSPLRGGYNEQFF
-,-,TRBJ2-1,TRBV13,TGTGCCAGCAGCTTAGGAAGGGGGACCGGTTTGGGTGAGCAGTTCTTC,CASSLGRGTGLGEQFF
-,-,TRBJ2-1,TRBV19,TGTGCCAGTAGTATAGAGGCAGGCTACAATGAGCAGTTCTTC,CASSIEAGYNEQFF
-,TRBD1,TRBJ1-1,TRBV2,TGTGCCAGCAACCTTAGGGACAGGGGAGGGACTGAAGCTTTCTTT,CASNLRDRGGTEAFF
few,-,TRBJ2-7,TRBV28,TGTGCCAGCAGTATGCCTGGGATGCAGGGGGGCGTGGGGCAGTACTTC,CASSMPGMQGGVGQYF
once,TRBD1,TRBJ2-5,TRBV18,TGTGCCAGCTCCCCCGGGACAGGGGAAGAGACCCAGTACTTC,CASSPGTGEETQYF
once,TRBD1,TRBJ1-4,TRBV2,TGTGCCAGCAGCGCCTTCCGACAGGGCGGGGAAAAACTGTTTTTT,CASSAFRQGGEKLFF
-,TRBD1,TRBJ2-6,TRBV11-2,TGTGCCAGCAGCTCGACAGGGGGCTCTGGGGCCAACGTCCTGACTTTC,CASSSTGGSGANVLTF
-,-,TRBJ2-5,TRBV7-9,TGTGCCAGCAGCCCAGGGACATTTGGGCGGGAGACCCAGTACTTC,CASSPGTFGRETQYF
-,-,TRBJ1-2,TRBV4-3,TGCGCCAGCAGCCAGAGGGGGATGCTGGGACATGGCTACACCTTC,CASSQRGMLGHGYTF
-,-,TRBJ1-5,TRBV18,TGTGCCAGCTCACCAAGCACAGTACGGGACACTAATCAGCCCCAGCATTTT,CASSPSTVRDTNQPQHF
few,-,TRBJ2-7,TRBV4-2,TGTGCCAGCAGCCAAGGGGCCCGCTCCCAAGAGCAGTACTTC,CASSQGARSQEQYF
-,-,TRBJ2-1,TRBV6-1,TGTTCCTCGGAGGGGAGCCGGTACAATGAGCAGTTCTTC,CSSEGSRYNEQFF
-,TRBD2,TRBJ2-6,TRBV5-4,TGTGCCAGCAGCATGGGACTAGCGGGGGGTATCTCTGGGGCCAACGTCCTGACTTTC,CASSMGLAGGISGANVLTF
-,-,TRBJ1-2,TRBV28,TGTGCCAGCAGGTCCGGGGGGAACTATGGCTACACCTTC,CASRSGGNYGYTF
once,TRBD2,TRBJ2-1,TRBV9,TGTGCCAGCAGCGTAGGGATGGGGACTAGCGGGAACAATGAGCAGTTCTTC,CASSVGMGTSGNNEQFF
-,TRBD1,TRBJ1-1,TRBV7-2,TGTGCCAGCAGCTTAACAAGGACAGGGGGCCTGGCTTTCTTT,CASSLTRTGGLAFF
-,TRBD1,TRBJ1-5,TRBV6-6,TGTGCCAGCAGTTACCGACAGGGAAACCAGCCCCAGCATTTT,CASSYRQGNQPQHF
-,TRBD1,TRBJ2-7,TRBV28,TGTGCCAGCAGCGACAGGGACGAGCAGTACTTC,CASSDRDEQYF
-,-,TRBJ1-1,TRBV29-1,TGCAGCGTTGAAACTTTACTGAACACTGAAGCTTTCTTT,CSVETLLNTEAFF
-,-,TRBJ1-5,TRBV19,TGTGCCAGTAGTACCCGAAGGGGACAGCCCCAGCATTTT,CASSTRRGQPQHF
-,TRBD1,TRBJ2-6,TRBV9,TGTGCCAGCAGCGGACAGGGGGCCCTTCCTGGGGCCAACGTCCTGACTTTC,CASSGQGALPGANVLTF
few,-,TRBJ1-2,TRBV6-1,TGTGCCAGCAGTGAAGGGGACACCATCTATGGCTACACCTTC,CASSEGDTIYGYTF